What follows are 32 T cell receptor beta chains derived from one specimen sequenced in a study of shared clonotypes between healthy human individuals. This table comes from immunoSEQ multiplex PCR, and its TCRdb copy is limited to in-frame clones, with some not included. This sample carries 800,000 or so clones, roughly 96% of them seen once, and the ten largest clones take less than 0.25%. CD8 cells classed as naive were CD45RO-negative and positively selected for CCR7, excluding terminally differentiated effector memory CD45RA+ cells. The material sequenced was naive CD8+ T cells sorted from blood. The receptor source for this set is a man in his thirties or forties in good health.

This sequence joins TRBV7-9 and TRBJ2-1; 8 nucleotides agree with TRBD2. From germline, CDR1 is SEHNR and CDR2 FQNEAQ (reference sequence). There are 18 residues in the CDR3. J was trimmed by 0 bases and V by 1 base; bases with no gene match: 8. The CDR3 DNA reads TGTGCCAGCAGCTTAGAAGGGTCCGGGAGGGCCTCCTACAATGAGCAGTTCTTC. Encoded protein: CASSLEGSGRASYNEQFF.

V and J are TRBV5-1 and TRBJ2-1; unclear D gene. Germline V CDR1 and CDR2: SGHRS, YFSETQ. V gave up 1 base and J gave up 4 bases, with 12 bases separating them. The CDR3 is 15 residues long. CDR3 nucleotides: TGCGCCAGCAGCTTGTCTAGTCCCAGATACAATGAGCAGTTCTTC. Residues: CASSLSSPRYNEQFF.

V and J are TRBV19 and TRBJ2-7, with 7 bases aligning to TRBD1. V lost 7 bases and J lost 5; bases outside the gene matches: 8. The CDR3 sequence is 13 residues long. Germline CDR1 and CDR2: LNHDA and SQIVND (reference sequence). Written as DNA, the CDR3 is TGTGCCAGTACCCCGACAGGGATCCACGAGCAGTACTTC. Translated: CASTPTGIHEQYF.

V gene TRBV27 combines with J gene TRBJ2-2; 9 bases align to TRBD2. Germline lookup yields CDR1 MNHEY and CDR2 SMNVEV (reference sequence). V was clipped by 1 base and J by 4 bases; unmatched bases: 4. The CDR3 extends over 16 amino acids. CDR3 region: CASSLWREGPTGELFF. The CDR3 bases are TGTGCCAGCAGTTTATGGCGGGAGGGCCCCACCGGGGAGCTGTTTTTT.

In the case of this clone: This CDR3 fails to terminate in the conserved phenylalanine or tryptophan, so it likely reflects a read error. Because the CDR3's place on the DNA is in doubt, the DNA is left out and the CDR3 is given as listed by TCRdb. CDR3 region: CASRTPTGLRL. This chain uses TRBV2 with TRBJ1-5; TRBD1 is the table's D call and was not checked against the DNA. The CDR3 has 11 amino acids, counting both end residues. Germline values: CDR1 SNHLY, CDR2 FYNNEI.

This clone was seen just once. V is TRBV5-1 and J is TRBJ2-5; 10 bases align to TRBD2. The CDR3 is 15 amino acids. J was trimmed by 2 bases and V by 4 bases; bases with no gene match: 5. Germline V gives CDR1 SGHRS, CDR2 YFSETQ. The CDR3: CASSLGTSAQETQYF. The CDR3 DNA sequence: TGCGCCAGCAGCCTGGGGACTAGCGCACAAGAGACCCAGTACTTC.

For the CDR3, the DNA is TGTGCCACCAGCAGAGATCAGACAGGGTGGGAGGAAAAACTGTTTTTT. This sequence encodes CATSRDQTGWEEKLFF. The chain recombines TRBV15 with TRBJ1-4; TRBD1 matches at 7 bases. Per the germline V gene, CDR1 is LNHNV and CDR2 is YYDKDF (reference sequence). CDR3 size: 16 residues. J lost 8 bases, V lost 0 bases, and 9 bases had no gene match.

The rearrangement links TRBV11-2 to TRBJ1-2; no reliable D call. V gave up 0 bases and J gave up 3 bases, with 14 bases separating them. This CDR3 contains 16 residues. The germline CDR1 and CDR2 sequences are SGHAT and FQNNGV. The CDR3 loop is CASSLESWPLYYGYTF. The CDR3 region has the DNA TGTGCCAGCAGCTTAGAGTCGTGGCCCCTGTACTATGGCTACACCTTC.

The chain has TRBV21-1 and TRBJ2-7. TRBV21-1 is a documented pseudogene. This CDR3 spans 11 amino acids. CDR3 residues: CASSTSYEQYF. The CDR3 DNA sequence: TGTGCCAGCAGCACCTCCTACGAGCAGTACTTC.

The chain couples TRBV27 to TRBJ1-4; D not resolved. V was cut by 6 bases and J by 0 bases, with 14 bases left in between. CDR1 MNHEY and CDR2 SMNVEV come from the germline V gene (reference sequence). CDR3 size: 16 residues. The CDR3 nucleotides are TGTGCCAGCAGCCCAAGGCCAGGATCAACTAATGAAAAACTGTTTTTT. As protein: CASSPRPGSTNEKLFF.

This rearrangement joins TRBV6-5 to TRBJ2-5; the D gene is possibly TRBD1 (6 bases). Germline-derived CDR1 and CDR2 are MNHEY and SVGAGI. This CDR3 region has 15 residues. With 4 bases removed from V and 3 bases from J, the gap between germline ends came to 15 bases. CDR3 loop: CASSLVGTKKETQYF. CDR3 coding DNA: TGTGCCAGCAGTTTGGTCGGGACAAAGAAAGAGACCCAGTACTTC.

V usage is TRBV6-5 and J usage is TRBJ2-1, with TRBD1 as a possible D gene (5 bases). Trimming pared 0 bases from V and 2 bases from J, leaving 8 bases between. The CDR3 is 15 residues long. Germline values: CDR1 MNHEY, CDR2 SVGAGI. The CDR3 loop reads CASSYSWGTYNEQFF. The CDR3 DNA is TGTGCCAGCAGTTACTCATGGGGCACCTACAATGAGCAGTTCTTC.

The chain employs TRBV10-1 and TRBJ2-2; no firm D call. The CDR3 consists of 12 residues. Germline loops: CDR1 WNHNN, CDR2 SYGVQD (reference sequence). Trimming pared 3 bases from V and 6 bases from J, leaving 5 bases between. The CDR3 protein is CASSDRSGELFF. The CDR3 DNA sequence: TGCGCCAGCAGTGATAGGTCCGGGGAGCTGTTTTTT.

The rearrangement links TRBV25-1 to TRBJ2-7; D ambiguous. The germline gives CDR1 MGHDK, CDR2 SYGVNS. Trimming removed 5 bases from V and 4 bases from J, with 9 bases in between. This CDR3 has 12 residues. The CDR3 coding sequence is TGTGCCAGCAGTCCAAATCTATACGAGCAGTACTTC. The encoded protein is CASSPNLYEQYF.

V usage is TRBV29-1 and J usage is TRBJ1-1; TRBD1 matches at 9 bases. V lost 7 bases, J lost 1 base, and 4 bases stayed unmatched. CDR1 is SQVTM, CDR2 ANQGSEA, per germline. The CDR3 sequence is 13 residues long. The CDR3 loop is CSGTGQGNTEAFF. In DNA, the CDR3 is TGCAGCGGGACGGGACAGGGGAACACTGAAGCTTTCTTT.

Of note for this clone: Other DNA sequences in the same sample also yield this CDR3. J is TRBJ2-7 and V is TRBV11-2; no reliable D call. Trimming left V 3 bases short and J 3 bases short, with 6 bases between. The germline V gene has CDR1 SGHAT and CDR2 FQNNGV. The CDR3 totals 12 residues. Here the CDR3 DNA reads TGTGCCAGCAGCTTGGACGGCTACGAGCAGTACTTC. This translates into CASSLDGYEQYF.

The rearrangement links TRBV7-9 to TRBJ1-1, with TRBD1 matching over 8 bases. The CDR3 consists of 17 residues. Losses at the gene ends were 0 bases for V and 1 base for J; bases not matched to a gene: 7. Germline CDR1 SEHNR, CDR2 FQNEAQ (reference sequence). The CDR3 DNA sequence: TGTGCCAGCAGCTTAGCTCCGGACAGGGCAAAGAACACTGAAGCTTTCTTT. Its protein product is CASSLAPDRAKNTEAFF. Full variable domain (missing parts from reference TRBV7-9 and TRBJ1-1): DTGVSQNPRHKITKRGQNVTFRCDPISEHNRLYWYRQTLGQGPEFLTYFQNEAQLEKSRLLSDRFSAERPKGSFSTLEIQRTEQGDSAMYLCASSLAPDRAKNTEAFFGQGTRLTVV.

V is TRBV7-9 and J is TRBJ2-7; D is ambiguous. Looked up from germline, CDR1 is SEHNR and CDR2 is FQNEAQ (reference sequence). V shed 8 bases and J shed 2 bases, with 10 bases lying between them. The CDR3 runs 12 residues. The CDR3 loop reads CASGKGAYEQYF. DNA of the CDR3: TGTGCCAGCGGGAAAGGAGCCTACGAGCAGTACTTC. The variable domain in full, completed from reference TRBV7-9 and TRBJ2-7, reads DTGVSQNPRHKITKRGQNVTFRCDPISEHNRLYWYRQTLGQGPEFLTYFQNEAQLEKSRLLSDRFSAERPKGSFSTLEIQRTEQGDSAMYLCASGKGAYEQYFGPGTRLTVT.

The chain recombines TRBV4-3 with TRBJ2-3, with 10 nucleotides matching TRBD2. This CDR3 spans 17 amino acids. V shed 0 bases, J shed 2 bases, and the junction held 5 bases outside the gene matches. Looked up from germline, CDR1 is LGHNA and CDR2 is YSLEER. CDR3 bases: TGCGCCAGCAGCCAAGACATTAGCGGGAGGTTCACAGATACGCAGTATTTT. Translating it yields CASSQDISGRFTDTQYF.

V and J are TRBV7-8 and TRBJ1-5, with D perhaps matching TRBD1 (5 bases). V lost 2 bases and J lost 3, with 17 bases in between. CDR1 and CDR2 from the germline V gene are SGHVS and FQNEAQ. CDR3 length: 17 amino acids. The CDR3 loop reads CASSLSPKGTLNQPQHF. CDR3 nucleotide sequence: TGTGCCAGCAGCTTATCACCCAAGGGGACTCTCAATCAGCCCCAGCATTTT.

V is TRBV7-6 and J is TRBJ2-3; D might be TRBD1 (6 bases). The CDR3 consists of 16 residues. The germline gives CDR1 SGHVS, CDR2 FNYEAQ. V gave up 0 bases and J gave up 5 bases, with 15 bases separating them. The CDR3 bases are TGTGCCAGCAGCTTAGCGCATGACAGGAGAAGAGATACGCAGTATTTT. Its protein product is CASSLAHDRRRDTQYF.

This sequence joins TRBV6-1 and TRBJ2-7; tentatively, D is TRBD2 (5 bases). Germline assignment: CDR1 MNHNS and CDR2 SASEGT. Between the trimmed V and J ends, which lost 9 bases and 2 bases, there was a span of 14 bases. The CDR3 has 13 residues. The CDR3, as DNA: TGTGCCAGTTCCGAGGGCTGGACCTACGAGCAGTACTTC. Amino acids: CASSEGWTYEQYF.

The CDR3 coding sequence is TGTGCCAGCAGTAAAAGCGGGGTGAACAATGAGCAGTTCTTC. Its protein is CASSKSGVNNEQFF. The chain is built from TRBV27 and TRBJ2-1, with 7 bases matching TRBD2. Germline-derived CDR1 and CDR2 are MNHEY and SMNVEV (reference sequence). This CDR3 has 14 residues. V lost 5 bases, J lost 5 bases, and 6 bases stayed unmatched.

The rearrangement uses TRBV6-5 and TRBJ2-7, with a weak D call TRBD1 (6 bases). Germline CDR1 is MNHEY and CDR2 is SVGAGI. Trimming removed 7 bases at V and 6 bases at J, with 19 bases between. There are 14 residues in the CDR3. This CDR3 reads CASNPSGTPGEQYF. DNA of the CDR3: TGTGCCAGCAATCCCTCCGGGACACCAGGCGAGCAGTACTTC.

This chain uses TRBV15 with TRBJ2-1, with D hard to call. CDR1 is LNHNV and CDR2 is YYDKDF in the germline V gene (reference sequence). With 4 bases removed from V and 9 bases from J, the gap between germline ends came to 10 bases. The CDR3 has 12 amino acids. CDR3 DNA: TGTGCCACCAGCAACCCCGGCCCTGAGCAGTTCTTC. This sequence encodes CATSNPGPEQFF.

This clone was counted a single time. The chain employs TRBV7-2 and TRBJ2-3, with 10 bases that match TRBD2. The CDR3 runs 20 residues. The J segment lost 1 base and the V segment lost 0 bases, leaving 13 bases of the junction unmatched. The germline CDR1 and CDR2 sequences are SGHTA and FQGNSA. CDR3 nucleotides: TGTGCCAGCAGCTTAGCTGTTATGAGCGGGAGGGTCGGGGGCACAGATACGCAGTATTTT. It codes for CASSLAVMSGRVGGTDTQYF.

In this sample, this clone turned up once. The rearrangement joins TRBV21-1 to TRBJ2-1; the tabulated D call, TRBD1, remains unverified against the DNA. TRBV21-1 is marked as a pseudogene. CDR3 length: 17 residues. The CDR3 sequence is CASSMDRDRVYYNEQFF. The DNA of the CDR3 is TGTGCCAGCAGCATGGATAGGGACAGGGTATACTACAATGAGCAGTTCTTC.

V usage is TRBV27 and J usage is TRBJ2-2; no reliable D call. The CDR3 is made up of 12 amino acids. The ends were cut back, 7 bases at V and 1 base at J, with 4 bases in the middle. Germline V gene sequence: CDR1 MNHEY, CDR2 SMNVEV (reference sequence). The CDR3 sequence: CASIGNTGELFF. The CDR3 DNA is TGTGCCAGCATCGGGAACACCGGGGAGCTGTTTTTT.

The rearrangement links TRBV5-1 to TRBJ2-5; D ambiguous. Trimming cost V 0 bases and J 2 bases, with 5 bases left between them. Per the germline V gene, CDR1 is SGHRS and CDR2 is YFSETQ. The CDR3 is made up of 13 amino acids. This chain's CDR3 is CASSLAVQETQYF. The CDR3 DNA follows: TGCGCCAGCAGCTTGGCTGTTCAAGAGACCCAGTACTTC.

The chain couples TRBV7-9 to TRBJ2-7; 9 bases map to TRBD2. V lost 4 bases and J lost 0; bases outside the gene matches: 7. The CDR3 consists of 16 residues. CDR1 and CDR2 from the germline V gene are SEHNR and FQNEAQ (reference sequence). The chain's CDR3 is CASSSTIAGVSYEQYF. CDR3 DNA sequence: TGTGCCAGCAGCTCAACCATAGCGGGAGTCTCCTACGAGCAGTACTTC.

The chain's CDR3 is CASSLVQGGETQYF. CDR3 bases: TGTGCCAGCAGCTTGGTACAGGGTGGGGAGACCCAGTACTTC. The chain is built from TRBV5-4 and TRBJ2-5; the D gene is possibly TRBD1 (6 bases). Germline loops: CDR1 SGHNT, CDR2 YYREEE (reference sequence). V was clipped by 0 bases and J by 5 bases, with 11 bases between them. The CDR3 contains 14 residues.

The chain combines TRBV5-1 with TRBJ1-1; D is ambiguous. With 5 bases removed from V and 3 bases from J, the gap between germline ends came to 17 bases. Germline V gives CDR1 SGHRS, CDR2 YFSETQ. This CDR3 comprises 15 residues. This chain's CDR3 is CASSEDAVADTEAFF. CDR3 nucleotide sequence: TGCGCCAGCAGTGAGGACGCGGTTGCGGACACTGAAGCTTTCTTT.